Sequencing of this T cell receptor beta chain was carried out in a study of blood T cell repertoires in COVID-19. Across the study: From T cells, B-cell-depleted T cells, or PBMCs came the material, which was cDNA or gDNA.

Germline V gene lookup returns CDR1 PRHDT and CDR2 FYEKMQ (reference sequence). CDR3 length equals 13 residues. Trimming stripped 3 bases from V and 3 bases from J, with 9 bases between. Original methodology: For nucleated cells, counts were estimated from reference gene primer amplification. Clones were sequenced by immunoSEQ multiplex PCR, and TCRdb holds only the in-frame ones, with some missing. That table gives V, J and clone size, and the DNA gave D and trimming. This table has 85,000 to 100,000 clones, about 78% appearing once. Sequenced sample: peripheral blood. The chain uses TRBV13 and TRBJ2-7; D call uncertain. This sequence was found in a middle-aged man who had recovered from COVID-19. The DNA of the CDR3 is TGTGCCAGCAGCTTCGTAAGACTCTACGAGCAGTACTTC. Protein sequence: CASSFVRLYEQYF.